Listed here is a single T cell receptor beta chain. This clonotype was seen ten or more times. Its antigen is not yet known. There are no base qualities to consult, and no much larger clone falls within one base. Library construction relied on 5' RACE. TCRdb names Illumina HiSeq 2500 as the instrument used. A second PCR of about 7 to 12 cycles was run with a J-beta primer mix and a sample-barcoded 5' primer. Each TCR beta cDNA molecule received a unique molecular identifier from a template-switch 5' adaptor carrying 12 random nucleotides. Each sample yielded at least 3 million CDR3-containing paired-end reads. The Mint cDNA synthesis kit, primed by a TRBC-specific oligonucleotide, was used to synthesize first-strand cDNA from all RNA. Following uracil-DNA glycosylase treatment, a first 18-cycle PCR with universal primers M1SS and BC2_uni_R was performed on all cDNA. Concerning the study's data processing: Each sample was normalized by randomly selecting 1 million high-quality reads, each carrying a distinct molecular identifier. Instead of being binned into consensus sequences, reads with shared molecular identifiers were discarded. MiTCR, set to a Q25 quality threshold and the strictest error-elimination algorithm, was used for CDR3 identification, clonotype clustering and error correction. A nonparametric unseen species model with Euler transformation was used to estimate lower-bound total TCR beta diversity. TCRdb passed the public sequencing reads through fastp at Q25 and MiXCR, retaining productive beta sequences. Each entry merges the rows of one CDR3 protein and shows their most common DNA and genes. The authors' filters were not applied to this entry. Here the sample has about 1,800,000 distinct CDR3 sequences; about 30% occur a single time. The top ten clones comprise roughly 8% of the sample.

The donors were roughly 40 Caucasian individuals from Russia, aged roughly 6 to 100 years, who were systemically healthy. Each donor gave about 9.7 milliliters of peripheral blood, drawn into EDTA-treated Vacutainer tubes. Ficoll-Paque density-gradient centrifugation was used to isolate PBMCs, with at least 7 million per sample. Total RNA was extracted from PBMCs with Trizol reagent, with at least 6 micrograms obtained per sample. Naive CD45RAhigh/CD27high T cell percentages were measured by flow cytometry on a PBMC aliquot from every donor. These data come from a study of blood T cells in healthy people across ages (dated by TCRdb to 2014 to 2015). Study-wide context: Template switching captured roughly one uniquely barcoded TCR beta cDNA molecule per two T cells in model experiments. Using deep sequencing normalized with unique cDNA molecular identifiers, the study measured how TCR beta repertoire diversity changes with age. The donors were divided into four age groups: young (average approximately 16 years), middle-aged (roughly 40), aged (about 60) and long-lived (82). To avoid experimental bias, donors of different ages were distributed randomly across sequencing lanes. The study analyzed two additional independent replicas of 1 million unique cDNA reads from the same blood draw for two donors, one aged 18 to 29 and one aged 80 or older.

Study-wide findings and limitations: As age increased, observed TCR beta diversity per million T cells dropped in a roughly linear way, and a significant reduction was already evident by age 40. Total diversity estimates from one million sequenced T cells were considered lower bounds and underestimates. The long-lived group showed more naive CD4+ T cells, fewer expanded clones and increased TCR diversity than the aged group, suggesting age selection. Because donor CMV infection status was unknown, age-related changes in expanded clonotypes were potentially confounded. The percentage of naive T cells measured by flow cytometry correlated strongly with observed TCR beta diversity. Bulk unsorted PBMC profiling prevented conclusive comparison of naive and antigen-experienced compartments.

At the junction V is shortened by 5 bases and J by 4 bases; bases outside the gene matches: 11. The CDR3 holds 15 amino acids from the cysteine to the phenylalanine. The DNA shown is the 45-base CDR3, in frame from base 1. CDR1 and CDR2, per the germline V gene (reference sequence), are DFQATT and SNEGSKA. The TCR comes from a woman aged 25 to 39 in good health. The material sequenced was blood. This chain joins TRBV20-1 to TRBJ2-3; 8 junctional bases match TRBD2. The CDR3: CSASNPGGIPDTQYF. The DNA reads as follows: TGCAGTGCTTCCAACCCGGGAGGGATCCCAGATACGCAGTATTTT.